Listed here are 20 T cell receptor beta chains from one sample, sequenced in a study of ipilimumab plus nivolumab after autologous stem cell transplantation listed by TCRdb under 2021. The library was prepared using the immunoSEQ multiplex PCR assay. This is the immuneACCESS table as TCRdb keeps it, with only in-frame sequences that have V and J called. A part of the clones is gone; compared with another copy, unresolved V genes explain less than half, and the rest is unexplained. The sample records 77,000 or so clones, more than 80% of which are singletons. The ten largest clones add up to more than 2% of the sample. This specimen was PBMCs, taken in a trial of ipilimumab plus nivolumab as post-transplant consolidation. These TCRs come from a male donor with diffuse large B-cell lymphoma.

The chain employs TRBV2 and TRBJ2-3; no reliable D call. This CDR3 comprises 11 residues. Germline CDR1 is SNHLY and CDR2 is FYNNEI. Trimming shortened V by 5 bases and J by 5 bases, and 5 bases separated the two germline ends. CDR3 sequence: CASSRRDTQYF. The DNA for the CDR3 is TGTGCCAGCAGTAGGCGAGATACGCAGTATTTT.

This chain connects TRBV2 to TRBJ2-3; D gene ambiguous. V was shortened by 5 bases and J by 4 bases, with 16 bases between the two germline ends. Germline assignment: CDR1 SNHLY and CDR2 FYNNEI. The CDR3 covers 15 residues. The CDR3: CASSQSGPRADTQYF. CDR3 DNA sequence: TGTGCCAGCAGTCAATCGGGCCCCCGAGCAGATACGCAGTATTTT.

This chain joins TRBV7-2 and TRBJ2-1; D is possibly TRBD2 (7 bases). Trimming left V 10 bases short and J 8 bases short, with 18 bases between. Germline loops: CDR1 SGHTA, CDR2 FQGNSA. The CDR3 spans 13 residues. CDR3 DNA sequence: TGTGCCACAAAGGGAGGGGGGCGGTATGAGCAGTTCTTC. This encodes CATKGGGRYEQFF.

This clone showed up just a few times. This chain links TRBV7-2 with TRBJ1-1; D is undetermined. V shed 1 base and J shed 10 bases, with 10 bases lying between them. From germline, CDR1 is SGHTA and CDR2 FQGNSA. This CDR3 region has 12 residues. For the CDR3, the DNA is TGTGCCAGCAGCTTAGGCGGAACGGGAGCTTTCTTT. Protein sequence: CASSLGGTGAFF.

The chain carries TRBV6-5 and TRBJ1-6; D possibly corresponds to TRBD1 (5 bases). The CDR3 consists of 15 residues. Trimming shortened V by 5 bases and J by 0 bases, and 8 bases separated the two germline ends. Germline assignment: CDR1 MNHEY and CDR2 SVGAGI. The CDR3 DNA is TGTGCCAGCAGTCAGGGCTACTCCTATAATTCACCCCTCCACTTT. The encoded protein is CASSQGYSYNSPLHF.

This chain uses TRBV21-1 with TRBJ2-2; the table's D gene call, TRBD2, was not cross checked with the DNA. TRBV21-1 is a pseudogene locus. The CDR3 loop spans 16 amino acids. The CDR3 region is CASSEAPREGTGELFF. The CDR3 DNA sequence: TGTGCCAGCAGCGAAGCCCCCAGGGAGGGCACCGGGGAGCTGTTTTTT.

This clone was seen only a few times. The rearrangement joins TRBV5-1 to TRBJ1-1, with D uncertain. This CDR3 has 14 amino acids. The germline V gene encodes CDR1 SGHRS and CDR2 YFSETQ. Trimming took 5 bases from V and 3 from J, leaving 14 bases between them. The CDR3: CASRRDNGDTEAFF. CDR3 nucleotide sequence: TGCGCCAGCAGGCGGGATAATGGGGACACTGAAGCTTTCTTT.

The chain couples TRBV4-2 to TRBJ2-5, with a possible D match to TRBD2 (5 bases). Germline CDR1 LGHNA, CDR2 YNFKEQ. CDR3 size: 14 residues. Trimming pared 4 bases from V and 5 bases from J, leaving 14 bases between. CDR3 DNA sequence: TGTGCCAGCAGCCTCGGACTCGGCCGGGAGACCCAGTACTTC. The encoded protein is CASSLGLGRETQYF.

This chain connects TRBV7-2 to TRBJ2-3, with 9 nucleotides matching TRBD2. Germline CDR1 and CDR2: SGHTA and FQGNSA. The V gene end was trimmed by 2 bases and the J gene end by 0 bases; junction bases not matched to a gene: 12. This CDR3 region has 19 residues. CDR3 in DNA: TGTGCCAGCAGCTTACGTGTGACTAGCGGTAAATCTAGCACAGATACGCAGTATTTT. This gives the protein CASSLRVTSGKSSTDTQYF.

This chain links TRBV6-5 with TRBJ1-2; no clear D. V was shortened by 0 bases and J by 10 bases, with 15 bases between the two germline ends. Germline V gene lookup returns CDR1 MNHEY and CDR2 SVGAGI. This CDR3 contains 14 residues. This chain's CDR3 is CASSYSRELASYTF. Here the CDR3 DNA reads TGTGCCAGCAGTTACTCAAGGGAACTGGCGTCCTACACCTTC.

This clone appeared once. This sequence joins TRBV5-5 and TRBJ1-2, with a possible D match to TRBD1 (6 bases). The V and J ends lost 5 bases and 1 base respectively, with 15 bases between them. CDR3 length equals 15 residues. Germline-derived CDR1 and CDR2 are SGHKS and YYEKEE (reference sequence). The CDR3 DNA reads as TGTGCCAGCAGTCCCGATGGACAGTATAACTATGGCTACACCTTC. It encodes CASSPDGQYNYGYTF.

With regard to this clone: Other nucleotide sequences in the sample specify the same CDR3. This chain uses TRBV4-1 with TRBJ1-5, with D uncertain. The CDR3 spans 16 residues. The germline V gene encodes CDR1 MGHRA and CDR2 YSYEKL. Deletions cut 0 bases from V and 2 bases from J, with 11 bases between. The CDR3 coding sequence is TGCGCCAGCAGCCAAGATGGAGGGCTTGGCAATCAGCCCCAGCATTTT. Its translation: CASSQDGGLGNQPQHF.

The chain uses TRBV7-2 and TRBJ2-3, with TRBD2 matching over 16 bases. The CDR3 runs to 16 residues. Trimming cost V 5 bases and J 6 bases; bases outside gene matches: 5. CDR1 and CDR2 from the germline V gene are SGHTA and FQGNSA. CDR3: CASSKPGLAGGDTQYF. DNA for the CDR3: TGTGCCAGCAGCAAGCCGGGACTAGCGGGGGGGGATACGCAGTATTTT.

V and J are TRBV23-1 and TRBJ2-6, with 10 bases fitting TRBD2. TRBV23-1 is annotated as an ORF whose role is uncertain. The CDR3 spans 18 residues. The trim removed 2 bases at V and 2 bases at J, leaving 6 bases unmatched. The CDR3 DNA reads TGCGCCAGCAGTCAAGAAGAAGCGGGGGGGCCTGGGGCCAACGTCCTGACTTTC. Translated: CASSQEEAGGPGANVLTF.

The CDR3 is CASSLSTYTDTQYF. The DNA for the CDR3 is TGTGCCAGCAGCTTAAGCACCTACACAGATACGCAGTATTTT. The chain has TRBV11-2 and TRBJ2-3, with unresolved D. This CDR3 is built from 14 residues. Germline lookup yields CDR1 SGHAT and CDR2 FQNNGV. V lost 2 bases, J lost 2 bases, and 8 bases lay in between. Supplemented by reference TRBV11-2 and TRBJ2-3, the full variable domain reads EAGVAQSPRYKIIEKRQSVAFWCNPISGHATLYWYQQILGQGPKLLIQFQNNGVVDDSQLPKDRFSAERLKGVDSTLKIQPAKLEDSAVYLCASSLSTYTDTQYFGPGTRLTVL.

This chain connects TRBV6-6 to TRBJ2-1, with TRBD2 matching over 9 bases. Trimming took 2 bases from V and 7 from J; bases not matched to a gene: 9. Germline values: CDR1 MNHNY, CDR2 SVGAGI (reference sequence). The CDR3 is made up of 16 amino acids. CDR3: CASSYGASGVKNEQFF. CDR3 sequence (DNA): TGTGCCAGCAGTTACGGGGCTAGCGGGGTGAAAAATGAGCAGTTCTTC.

The rearrangement links TRBV5-5 to TRBJ2-3; D unclear. CDR1 SGHKS and CDR2 YYEKEE come from the germline V gene (reference sequence). Trimming left V 0 bases short and J 6 bases short, with 5 bases between. This CDR3 has 12 residues. CDR3 sequence reads: CASSLVGDTQYF. The CDR3 DNA sequence: TGTGCCAGCAGCTTGGTAGGGGATACGCAGTATTTT.

This clone was detected a few times. The gene calls are TRBV5-1 and TRBJ2-5, with TRBD2 matching 8 bases. The germline V gene encodes CDR1 SGHRS and CDR2 YFSETQ. V lost 4 bases, J lost 2 bases, and 7 bases stayed unmatched. The CDR3 loop spans 15 amino acids. The CDR3 nucleotides are TGCGCCAGCAGCGTCGTAGCGGGGACACAAGAGACCCAGTACTTC. This encodes CASSVVAGTQETQYF.

The CDR3 loop is CASSPQTGVDTQYF. CDR3 nucleotides: TGCGCCAGCAGCCCGCAGACAGGGGTAGATACGCAGTATTTT. The J gene is TRBJ2-3, the V gene TRBV5-1; 8 positions match TRBD1. Germline trimming cut 4 bases from V and 5 bases from J; bases unmatched to any gene: 6. In germline, CDR1 is SGHRS, CDR2 YFSETQ. The CDR3 is 14 residues long.

The sample holds one count of this clone. The J gene is TRBJ2-3, the V gene TRBV6-1; D may correspond to TRBD1 or TRBD2 (5 bases each). The CDR3 has 16 residues. Trimming cost V 1 base and J 3 bases, with 14 bases left between them. Germline loops: CDR1 MNHNS, CDR2 SASEGT. This CDR3 is CASSEVTGRGTDTQYF. In DNA form, the CDR3 reads TGTGCCAGCAGTGAAGTAACAGGACGAGGGACAGATACGCAGTATTTT.